This T cell receptor (beta chain) was profiled in a study of control samples from healthy donors and cancer patients. TCRdb's copy holds only in-frame clones and misses some; the assay was immunoSEQ multiplex PCR. The sample holds around 80,000 clones, roughly 91% seen once. This clone was observed a single time. The sample has other DNA sequences that encode this CDR3 too. V was clipped by 3 bases and J by 4 bases, with 6 bases between them. Germline-derived CDR1 and CDR2 are DFQATT and SNEGSKA (reference sequence). The CDR3 is made up of 11 amino acids. This clonotype was sampled from a man aged 50-59 years in good health. The chain employs TRBV20-1 and TRBJ2-5; the D is unclear. The sample consisted of blood. For the CDR3, the DNA is TGCAGTGCTAGCGGGTCAGAGACCCAGTACTTC. Translation gives CSASGSETQYF.